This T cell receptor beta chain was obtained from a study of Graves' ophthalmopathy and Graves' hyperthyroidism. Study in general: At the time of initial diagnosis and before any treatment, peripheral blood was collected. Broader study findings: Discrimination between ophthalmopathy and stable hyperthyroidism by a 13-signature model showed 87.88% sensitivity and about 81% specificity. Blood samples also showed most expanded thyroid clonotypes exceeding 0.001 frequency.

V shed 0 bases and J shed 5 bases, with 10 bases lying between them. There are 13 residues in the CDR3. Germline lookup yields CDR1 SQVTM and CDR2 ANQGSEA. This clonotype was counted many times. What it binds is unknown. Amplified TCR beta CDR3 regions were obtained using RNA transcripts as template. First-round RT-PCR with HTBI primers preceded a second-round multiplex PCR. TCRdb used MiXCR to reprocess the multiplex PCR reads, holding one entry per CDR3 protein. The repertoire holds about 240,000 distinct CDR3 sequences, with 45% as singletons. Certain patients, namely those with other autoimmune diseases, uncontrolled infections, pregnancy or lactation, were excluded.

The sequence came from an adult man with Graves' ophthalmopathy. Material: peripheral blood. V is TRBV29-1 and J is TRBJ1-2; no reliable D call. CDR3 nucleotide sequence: TGCAGCGTTGAAGAAACTAGAAAGTATGGCTACACCTTC. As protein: CSVEETRKYGYTF.